This TCR beta chain was obtained from a study of T-cell memory formation after mild COVID-19. Study-level points and caveats: Second-wave clones that peaked on day 37 lacked confirmed SARS-CoV-2 specificity.

A remark on this clonotype: Its antigen is unknown.

TCRdb fed the 5' RACE reads into MiXCR, producing one record per CDR3 protein. The sample holds around 300,000 distinct CDR3 sequences, more than 15% seen once. This CDR3 is built from 14 residues. The V end was cut by 4 bases, the J end by 4 bases, with 13 bases between. The germline V gene has CDR1 LGHDT and CDR2 YNNKEL (reference sequence). The sequenced sample consisted of PBMCs or a T cell subset sorted from them (not recorded which). The J gene is TRBJ2-5, the V gene TRBV3-1; tentatively, D is TRBD1 (5 bases). The TCR sequence derives from a man between 18 and 35 years old who had mild COVID-19 (a few samples of this study predate the infection). Cell type and time point are not known. The DNA of the CDR3 is TGTGCCAGCAGCCTTCCAAGGGGTTCAGAGACCCAGTACTTC. Encoded protein: CASSLPRGSETQYF.